This record looks at one T cell receptor beta chain sequence and its context. The antigen remains undetermined. Germline V gene lookup returns CDR1 MRHNA and CDR2 SNTAGT. This CDR3 comprises 14 residues. V lost 8 bases, J lost 1 base, and 3 bases stayed unmatched. The sample comes from a study of cytomegalovirus exposure and HLA in healthy donors. Across the whole study: Out of about 180 million T cells, an earlier analysis found about 100 million unique TCR beta sequences in total. The study placed approximately 78% of its 350 to 450 genotyped donors in the Caucasian-associated ancestry cluster. The study's findings and limits: The CMV antigen specificity of three CMV-associated chains was confirmed through in vitro analysis.

Healthy bone marrow donors made up the donors. The primer mix had 60 Vbeta and 13 Jbeta primers. Here immunoSEQ multiplex PCR was the method, and the copy in TCRdb shows in-frame clones only, minus some. The table records 95,000 to 100,000 clones, approximately 71% of them present only once. This clonotype was sampled from a female donor in good health and CMV-seronegative. Input material: PBMCs. The J gene is TRBJ2-2, the V gene TRBV6-4; 8 nucleotides align to TRBD2. Here the CDR3 DNA reads TGTGCCAGCCAGCGGGAGAGGAACACCGGGGAGCTGTTTTTT. It is translated as CASQRERNTGELFF.